The clone carrying this T cell receptor beta chain occurred a few times. TCRdb recomputed calls from the 5' RACE reads with MiXCR, one row per CDR3 protein. The data contain about 90,000 distinct CDR3 sequences, 13% to 15% of them singletons. The sample comes from a study of early T cells in non-severe SARS-CoV-2 infection. The CDR3 extends over 15 amino acids. Between the trimmed V and J ends, which lost 5 bases and 0 bases, there was a span of 11 bases. Germline lookup yields CDR1 SEHNR and CDR2 FQNEAQ (reference sequence). Material for sequencing was whole blood. The rearrangement uses TRBV7-9 and TRBJ2-4, with D hard to call. This TCR came from an adult who was a healthcare worker with PCR-confirmed SARS-CoV-2 infection or an uninfected control (not recorded which). The DNA of the CDR3 is TGTGCCAGCAGCCCCGATAGCATAGCCAAAAACATTCAGTACTTC. It translates to CASSPDSIAKNIQYF.